The clone carrying this T cell receptor (beta chain) was recorded a few times. The data were obtained in a study of T-cell reconstitution after alpha-beta-depleted transplantation in children. V dropped 3 bases and J dropped 0; count of bases not matched to a gene: 7. The CDR3 runs 16 residues. Looked up from germline, CDR1 is DFQATT and CDR2 is SNEGSKA (reference sequence). For TCRbeta, the library was prepared with unique molecular identifiers. One entry per CDR3 protein, called by TCRdb with MiXCR from the PCR reads. The sample contains approximately 340,000 distinct CDR3 sequences, about a tenth of which appear only once.

The chain employs TRBV20-1 and TRBJ2-3, with TRBD2 matching 9 bases. The sequence was obtained from a human donor who donated a stem cell graft to a child with acute lymphoblastic leukemia. Sequenced material: PBMCs from the stem cell graft donor, taken from the stem cell graft. CDR3 amino acids: CSASTLAGTSTDTQYF. DNA of the CDR3: TGCAGTGCTAGTACTCTAGCGGGGACTAGCACAGATACGCAGTATTTT.